These 14 T cell receptor beta chains came from one sample sequenced in a study of early T cells in non-severe SARS-CoV-2 infection. TCRdb reprocessed the 5' RACE reads via MiXCR and lists one record per CDR3 protein. The table includes tens of thousands of distinct CDR3 sequences, 4% to 5% detected once. Material for sequencing was whole blood. The receptors here all came from an adult who was a healthcare worker with PCR-confirmed SARS-CoV-2 infection or an uninfected control (not recorded which).

By sample share, this clonotype is medium-sized. The chain couples TRBV7-2 to TRBJ1-4, with D unresolved. V was trimmed by 5 bases and J by 0 bases, leaving 10 bases between them. The CDR3 extends over 15 amino acids. CDR1 is SGHTA and CDR2 is FQGNSA in the germline V gene. In DNA form, the CDR3 reads TGTGCCAGCAGCGGAGGACGGGCAACTAATGAAAAACTGTTTTTT. This sequence encodes CASSGGRATNEKLFF.

Many counts were recorded for this clonotype. The chain combines TRBV18 with TRBJ1-6; 8 positions match TRBD1. The CDR3 has 17 amino acids. V was pared by 4 bases and J by 7 bases, with 12 bases of the junction left unmatched. CDR1 is KGHSH, CDR2 LQKENI, per germline. The CDR3 sequence is CASSQDFPGQANSPLHF. CDR3 coding DNA: TGTGCCAGCTCACAAGATTTTCCGGGACAGGCAAATTCACCCCTCCACTTT. Full variable domain (remainder filled in from reference TRBV18 and TRBJ1-6): NAGVMQNPRHLVRRRGQEARLRCSPMKGHSHVYWYRQLPEEGLKFMVYLQKENIIDESGMPKERFSAEFPKEGPSILRIQQVVRGDSAAYFCASSQDFPGQANSPLHFGNGTRLTVT.

The sample holds a few counts of this clonotype. The chain combines TRBV15 with TRBJ2-2, with 10 bases lining up with TRBD2. With V trimmed by 1 base and J by 4 bases, 12 bases remained unmatched. Germline V gives CDR1 LNHNV, CDR2 YYDKDF (reference sequence). The CDR3 is 19 residues long. CDR3 protein: CATSRAKTSGVVRTGELFF. The CDR3 nucleotides read TGTGCCACCAGCAGAGCTAAAACTAGCGGGGTCGTTCGCACCGGGGAGCTGTTTTTT.

This clonotype came up many times. The chain links TRBV20-1 to TRBJ2-1; perhaps TRBD1 as D (5 bases). Germline CDR1 DFQATT, CDR2 SNEGSKA (reference sequence). Trimming cost V 6 bases and J 5 bases, with 11 bases left between them. The CDR3 runs 12 residues. The CDR3 here is CSAAPQDNEQFF. CDR3 nucleotide sequence: TGCAGTGCCGCTCCACAGGACAATGAGCAGTTCTTC.

This clonotype has ten or more counts. V gene TRBV12-3 or TRBV12-4 combines with J gene TRBJ2-1; D tentatively fits TRBD1 or TRBD2 (5 bases each). V was pared by 5 bases and J by 6 bases, with 20 bases between. The CDR3 spans 16 residues. The CDR3 loop reads CASSDTGGGQSNEQFF. In nucleotides, the CDR3 is TGTGCCAGCAGTGATACTGGGGGTGGGCAGAGCAATGAGCAGTTCTTC.

This clonotype was seen many times. The rearrangement uses TRBV13 and TRBJ1-6; maybe TRBD1 (6 bases). Germline lookup yields CDR1 PRHDT and CDR2 FYEKMQ (reference sequence). V dropped 6 bases and J dropped 14 bases, with 14 bases sitting between them. CDR3 length: 12 amino acids. This CDR3 reads CASRLDSSALHF. The DNA for the CDR3 is TGTGCCAGCAGGCTGGACAGCTCGGCCCTCCACTTT.

This clonotype was recorded many times. V usage is TRBV29-1 and J usage is TRBJ2-2, with D unclear. CDR1 SQVTM and CDR2 ANQGSEA come from the germline V gene. CDR3 size: 13 residues. V was shortened by 0 bases and J by 6 bases, with 8 bases between the two germline ends. CDR3 nucleotide sequence: TGCAGCGTTGAAGAACAGCAATCCGGGGAGCTGTTTTTT. Its protein is CSVEEQQSGELFF.

Regarding this clonotype: A much larger clone sits a single nucleotide away, making a read error possible. CDR3: CASSSDTRDGLYF. DNA of the CDR3: TGTGCCAGCAGCTCGGACACTCGGGACGGGCTGTACTTC. The gene calls are TRBV7-9 and TRBJ2-7, with D perhaps given as TRBD1 or TRBD2 (5 bases each). The V end lost 4 bases, the J end lost 12 bases, and 19 bases lay between the germline ends. This CDR3 spans 13 amino acids. The germline V gene has CDR1 SEHNR and CDR2 FQNEAQ (reference sequence).

This clonotype was seen many times. The CDR3 DNA is TGTGCTAGTGGTATTGGGACTAGCGGGGGGGTAGGGCAGTTCTTC. This sequence encodes CASGIGTSGGVGQFF. The V and J genes are TRBV12-5 and TRBJ2-1; 16 nucleotides line up with TRBD2. Germline loops: CDR1 LGHNT, CDR2 FRNRAP. V lost 5 bases, J lost 12 bases, and 7 bases stayed unmatched. The CDR3 consists of 15 residues.

The rearrangement uses TRBV7-2 and TRBJ1-6; 7 bases align to TRBD1. The trim removed 5 bases at V and 0 bases at J, leaving 16 bases unmatched. The CDR3 runs to 20 residues. Germline-derived CDR1 and CDR2 are SGHTA and FQGNSA. CDR3 loop: CASSPSGQALGYSYNSPLHF. In nucleotides, the CDR3 is TGTGCCAGCAGCCCTAGCGGACAGGCCCTCGGGTACTCCTATAATTCACCCCTCCACTTT. The full variable domain, rest sourced from reference TRBV7-2 and TRBJ1-6, is GAGVSQSPSNKVTEKGKDVELRCDPISGHTALYWYRQSLGQGLEFLIYFQGNSAPDKSGLPSDRFSAERTGGSVSTLTIQRTQQEDSAVYLCASSPSGQALGYSYNSPLHFGNGTRLTVT.

In its sample, this clonotype was seen many times. The chain has TRBV27 and TRBJ2-1; weak D call: TRBD2 (5 bases). This CDR3 has 15 amino acids. In germline, CDR1 is MNHEY, CDR2 SMNVEV (reference sequence). Deletions cut 3 bases from V and 0 bases from J, with 9 bases between. CDR3: CASSFDYTSYNEQFF. In DNA, the CDR3 is TGTGCCAGCAGTTTCGACTATACCTCCTACAATGAGCAGTTCTTC.

The V gene is TRBV7-8, the J gene TRBJ1-1; D might be TRBD1 (5 bases). CDR1 is SGHVS, CDR2 FQNEAQ, per germline. Trimming took 5 bases from V and 1 from J, leaving 11 bases between them. This CDR3 has 14 amino acids. The CDR3 DNA sequence: TGTGCCAGCAGCGCGGGACGGAAGAACACTGAAGCTTTCTTT. It yields the protein CASSAGRKNTEAFF.

This clonotype was observed at least ten times. The V call is TRBV19, the J call TRBJ1-6, with a tentative D call TRBD1 (5 bases). The germline CDR1 and CDR2 sequences are LNHDA and SQIVND (reference sequence). The V gene lost 6 bases and the J gene lost 10 bases, with 19 bases spanning the gap. This CDR3 is 15 amino acids long. As DNA, the CDR3 is TGTGCCAGTAGCCAGTTGGACACCGGCGACTCACCCCTCCACTTT. Translation gives CASSQLDTGDSPLHF.

V usage is TRBV21-1 and J usage is TRBJ1-1; TRBD1, the D gene given by the table, was not confirmed from the DNA. TRBV21-1 is a documented pseudogene. The CDR3 consists of 18 residues. CDR3 amino acids: CASSKANDETGGNTEAFF. CDR3 nucleotides: TGTGCCAGCAGCAAAGCGAATGATGAGACAGGGGGGAACACTGAAGCTTTCTTT.